These 18 T cell receptor beta chains were all obtained from the same sample, sequenced in a study of T cell responses to AZD1222 COVID-19 vaccine. The protocol was immunoSEQ multiplex PCR, while the TCRdb copy is restricted to in-frame clones and leaves out a portion. The data show around 72,000 clones, 80% to 90% seen once. The sequences come from peripheral blood, collected on day 0 of AZD1222 vaccination. The receptors stem from an adult in good health.

The V and J genes are TRBV19 and TRBJ1-1, with 11 bases fitting TRBD1. V dropped 5 bases and J dropped 11; count of bases not matched to a gene: 22. CDR3 length: 18 amino acids. Germline CDR1 and CDR2: LNHDA and SQIVND (reference sequence). The CDR3 here is CASSPQRTGGASGHKAFF. The CDR3 DNA is TGTGCCAGTAGTCCACAAAGGACAGGGGGCGCAAGTGGTCATAAGGCTTTCTTT.

This clone showed up just a few times. This chain uses TRBV6-4 with TRBJ1-5, with 7 nucleotides matching TRBD1. The germline V gene encodes CDR1 MRHNA and CDR2 SNTAGT. The CDR3 runs 13 residues. Losses at the gene ends were 4 bases for V and 4 bases for J; bases not matched to a gene: 1. The CDR3 DNA reads TGTGCCAGCAGTGGGGACAGAAATCAGCCCCAGCATTTT. This sequence encodes CASSGDRNQPQHF.

The chain combines TRBV5-1 with TRBJ1-6; D ambiguous. From germline, CDR1 is SGHRS and CDR2 YFSETQ. Deletions cut 0 bases from V and 7 bases from J, with 17 bases between. CDR3 length: 17 residues. The CDR3 DNA reads as TGCGCCAGCAGCTTGGCCGCCGGAGTCGGCAGCAATTCACCCCTCCACTTT. Protein product: CASSLAAGVGSNSPLHF.

The chain joins TRBV29-1 to TRBJ2-1, with TRBD2 matching 16 bases. The CDR3 has 16 residues. The ends lost 7 bases at V and 4 bases at J; junction bases unmatched: 7. Germline loops: CDR1 SQVTM, CDR2 ANQGSEA. The CDR3 is CSASGTSGGVYNEQFF. The CDR3 DNA is TGCAGCGCGTCCGGGACTAGCGGGGGGGTTTACAATGAGCAGTTCTTC.

This clone has only a few counts. The chain links TRBV6-6 to TRBJ1-1, with a possible D match to TRBD1 (5 bases). Per germline, CDR1 MNHNY and CDR2 SVGAGI (reference sequence). V shed 5 bases and J shed 3 bases, with 16 bases lying between them. CDR3 length: 15 amino acids. The CDR3 reads CASSRSQGRDTEAFF. For the CDR3, the DNA is TGTGCCAGCAGTCGCTCCCAAGGCAGGGACACTGAAGCTTTCTTT.

The gene calls are TRBV19 and TRBJ1-1; D might be TRBD1 (5 bases). V lost 9 bases to trimming and J lost 1 base, with 15 bases between them. CDR3 length equals 14 residues. The germline CDR1 and CDR2 sequences are LNHDA and SQIVND (reference sequence). CDR3 sequence (DNA): TGTGCCAGCAGGGACTTGCCGGCGAACACTGAAGCTTTCTTT. Residues: CASRDLPANTEAFF.

The chain couples TRBV11-3 to TRBJ1-1; D perhaps matches TRBD1 (5 bases). The CDR3 consists of 15 residues. With 6 bases removed from V and 1 base from J, the gap between germline ends came to 15 bases. The V gene's germline CDR1 is SGHNT and CDR2 YENEEA. The CDR3 loop reads CASSSRGIGNTEAFF. The CDR3 DNA reads TGTGCCAGCAGTTCTCGGGGGATTGGGAACACTGAAGCTTTCTTT. The full variable domain, completed using reference TRBV11-3 and TRBJ1-1, is EAGVVQSPRYKIIEKKQPVAFWCNPISGHNTLYWYLQNLGQGPELLIRYENEEAVDDSQLPKDRFSAERLKGVDSTLKIQPAELGDSAVYLCASSSRGIGNTEAFFGQGTRLTVV.

CDR3 sequence reads: CASSLGGGHEQFF. The DNA for the CDR3 is TGTGCCAGCAGCTTGGGAGGGGGCCATGAGCAGTTCTTC. The chain links TRBV5-8 to TRBJ2-1, with 7 bases that match TRBD1. From germline, CDR1 is SGHTS and CDR2 YDEGEE. The CDR3 is 13 amino acids. After removal of 0 bases from V and 8 bases from J, the junction contained 2 bases not matched to a gene.

This chain links TRBV11-2 with TRBJ1-2; tentatively, D is TRBD1 (5 bases). Looked up from germline, CDR1 is SGHAT and CDR2 is FQNNGV. The CDR3 has 13 amino acids. Deletions cut 5 bases from V and 2 bases from J, with 9 bases between. The CDR3 spells CASSPGGNYGYTF. CDR3 coding DNA: TGTGCCAGCAGCCCCGGGGGGAACTATGGCTACACCTTC.

The gene calls are TRBV7-8 and TRBJ2-1; unclear D gene. Trimming stripped 2 bases from V and 4 bases from J, with 9 bases between. The CDR3 sequence is 14 residues long. CDR1 is SGHVS and CDR2 is FQNEAQ in the germline V gene. The CDR3 loop reads CASSLRNRYNEQFF. The CDR3 bases are TGTGCCAGCAGCTTACGCAACAGATACAATGAGCAGTTCTTC. Supplemented by reference TRBV7-8 and TRBJ2-1, the full variable domain reads GAGVSQSPRYKVAKRGQDVALRCDPISGHVSLFWYQQALGQGPEFLTYFQNEAQLDKSGLPSDRFFAERPEGSVSTLKIQRTQQEDSAVYLCASSLRNRYNEQFFGPGTRLTVL.

The chain uses TRBV9 and TRBJ2-1, with 9 bases fitting TRBD1. The ends lost 3 bases at V and 9 bases at J; junction bases unmatched: 10. The V gene's germline CDR1 is SGDLS and CDR2 YYNGEE. This CDR3 is 15 amino acids long. CDR3 loop: CASSAPGTGFLEQFF. The CDR3 DNA reads as TGTGCCAGCAGCGCCCCCGGGACAGGGTTTCTTGAGCAGTTCTTC.

The gene calls are TRBV5-1 and TRBJ1-3, with D possibly matching TRBD1 (5 bases). This CDR3 comprises 15 residues. V lost 4 bases and J lost 8, with 19 bases in between. CDR1 and CDR2 from the germline V gene are SGHRS and YFSETQ. Here the CDR3 DNA reads TGCGCCAGCAGCCCTATATCCGGGACGTTGGACACCATATATTTT. It specifies CASSPISGTLDTIYF. The full variable domain, with the rest looked up from reference TRBV5-1 and TRBJ1-3, is KAGVTQTPRYLIKTRGQQVTLSCSPISGHRSVSWYQQTPGQGLQFLFEYFSETQRNKGNFPGRFSGRQFSNSRSEMNVSTLELGDSALYLCASSPISGTLDTIYFGEGSWLTVV.

The V call is TRBV5-1, the J call TRBJ1-2; 10 bases are a match to TRBD1. The CDR3 length is 13 residues. With V trimmed by 4 bases and J by 5 bases, 2 bases remained unmatched. Germline V gives CDR1 SGHRS, CDR2 YFSETQ. The CDR3 region is CASSPGQGYGYTF. The DNA of the CDR3 is TGCGCCAGCAGCCCGGGACAGGGGTATGGCTACACCTTC.

The chain is built from TRBV5-4 and TRBJ2-3, with no clear D. V dropped 2 bases and J dropped 4 bases, with 8 bases sitting between them. CDR3 length equals 13 residues. The germline V gene encodes CDR1 SGHNT and CDR2 YYREEE (reference sequence). The CDR3 DNA is TGTGCCAGCAGCTTTGGCCCCGCAGATACGCAGTATTTT. Its protein product is CASSFGPADTQYF.

This chain joins TRBV19 and TRBJ2-1; D is undetermined. Germline CDR1 reads LNHDA; CDR2 reads SQIVND (reference sequence). V dropped 3 bases and J dropped 0 bases, with 9 bases sitting between them. The CDR3 totals 15 residues. The DNA of the CDR3 is TGTGCCAGTAGTATGTGGGCAAACTCCTACAATGAGCAGTTCTTC. Its protein is CASSMWANSYNEQFF.

The CDR3 region is CASSQDFAGGREQYF. The CDR3 DNA is TGTGCCAGCAGCCAAGATTTCGCGGGGGGACGTGAGCAGTACTTC. The chain combines TRBV4-2 with TRBJ2-7; TRBD2 matches 8 bases. The germline gives CDR1 LGHNA, CDR2 YNFKEQ. The ends lost 0 bases at V and 7 bases at J; junction bases unmatched: 8. CDR3 length equals 15 residues.

V and J are TRBV7-2 and TRBJ2-5, with TRBD2 matching over 7 bases. The V gene's germline CDR1 is SGHTA and CDR2 FQGNSA. The CDR3 is made up of 13 amino acids. Losses at the gene ends were 3 bases for V and 3 bases for J; bases not matched to a gene: 1. CDR3 region: CASSFAGEETQYF. CDR3 nucleotide sequence: TGTGCCAGCAGCTTTGCGGGGGAAGAGACCCAGTACTTC. Variable domain in full (rest from reference TRBV7-2 and TRBJ2-5): GAGVSQSPSNKVTEKGKDVELRCDPISGHTALYWYRQSLGQGLEFLIYFQGNSAPDKSGLPSDRFSAERTGGSVSTLTIQRTQQEDSAVYLCASSFAGEETQYFGPGTRLLVL.

V and J are TRBV7-2 and TRBJ2-7; TRBD2 matches 11 bases. The germline gives CDR1 SGHTA, CDR2 FQGNSA. CDR3 size: 14 residues. The V segment lost 5 bases and the J segment 0 bases; nucleotides outside the gene matches: 0. The DNA for the CDR3 is TGTGCCAGCAGCACTAGCGGGGGCTCCTACGAGCAGTACTTC. Translating it yields CASSTSGGSYEQYF.